Following are 32 T cell receptor beta chains from one sample sequenced in a study of early T cells in non-severe SARS-CoV-2 infection. TCRdb re-analysed the 5' RACE reads in MiXCR, keeping a single row per CDR3 protein. The sample includes 43,000 or so distinct CDR3 sequences, less than 8.5% seen only once; the top ten take roughly 8.5%. Material: whole blood. All receptors derive from an adult who was a healthcare worker with PCR-confirmed SARS-CoV-2 infection or an uninfected control (not recorded which).

This clonotype was detected ten times or more. The V gene is TRBV6-2 or TRBV6-3, the J gene TRBJ2-7, with TRBD1 matching over 7 bases. V lost 6 bases and J lost 0; bases outside the gene matches: 11. This CDR3 is 16 amino acids long. CDR1 is MNHEY, CDR2 SVGEGT, per germline. The CDR3 DNA is TGTGCCAGCAGGCAACCCGGGACAGTACCCTCCTACGAGCAGTACTTC. This sequence encodes CASRQPGTVPSYEQYF.

This clonotype was recorded many times. The rearrangement joins TRBV19 to TRBJ2-3, with a weak D call TRBD2 (5 bases). CDR3 length equals 13 residues. Deletions cut 6 bases from V and 3 bases from J, with 10 bases between. From germline, CDR1 is LNHDA and CDR2 SQIVND (reference sequence). As DNA, the CDR3 is TGTGCCAGTAGGCCGGGGATAACAGATACGCAGTATTTT. Translation gives CASRPGITDTQYF.

This clonotype was recorded many times. This chain connects TRBV29-1 to TRBJ2-5; 8 nucleotides agree with TRBD1. Trimming cost V 7 bases and J 4 bases; bases outside gene matches: 11. CDR1 and CDR2 from the germline V gene are SQVTM and ANQGSEA. The CDR3 runs to 14 residues. The CDR3 loop reads CSAKDGQGGETQYF. CDR3 DNA sequence: TGCAGCGCCAAAGATGGACAGGGTGGAGAGACCCAGTACTTC.

This clonotype was observed a few times. V and J are TRBV2 and TRBJ2-3; 10 nucleotides agree with TRBD2. After removal of 5 bases from V and 2 bases from J, the junction contained 1 base not matched to a gene. The CDR3 contains 14 residues. The germline V gene encodes CDR1 SNHLY and CDR2 FYNNEI. CDR3 residues: CASSLAGVTDTQYF. The CDR3 nucleotides are TGTGCCAGCAGTCTAGCGGGGGTCACAGATACGCAGTATTTT.

This clonotype was counted only a few times. The V gene is TRBV7-2, the J gene TRBJ2-1; D call uncertain. Germline assignment: CDR1 SGHTA and CDR2 FQGNSA. The CDR3 covers 13 residues. The V and J ends lost 3 bases and 6 bases respectively, with 9 bases between them. The CDR3 spells CASSFHWVNEQFF. DNA of the CDR3: TGTGCCAGCAGCTTCCACTGGGTCAATGAGCAGTTCTTC.

V usage is TRBV18 and J usage is TRBJ2-7, with D hard to call. The germline V gene has CDR1 KGHSH and CDR2 LQKENI. Trimming shortened V by 0 bases and J by 4 bases, and 10 bases separated the two germline ends. The CDR3 spans 14 residues. CDR3 coding DNA: TGTGCCAGCTCACCACCCGGCCGCGGTTACGAGCAGTACTTC. Its protein product is CASSPPGRGYEQYF.

CDR3 protein: CASSRLVSGTGELFF. DNA of the CDR3: TGTGCCAGCAGCCGACTAGTATCAGGCACCGGGGAGCTGTTTTTT. The chain couples TRBV7-6 to TRBJ2-2, with a weak D call TRBD2 (6 bases). CDR1 and CDR2 from the germline V gene are SGHVS and FNYEAQ. V was clipped by 5 bases and J by 4 bases, with 14 bases between them. The CDR3 spans 15 residues.

The CDR3 nucleotides are TGTGCCAGCAGCTTTGGTTGGGAGAGAAACACCATATATTTT. This codes for CASSFGWERNTIYF. The chain links TRBV7-8 to TRBJ1-3; no firm D call. The germline V and J ends were trimmed by 3 bases and 5 bases, with 11 bases remaining between them. Germline CDR1 is SGHVS and CDR2 is FQNEAQ. This CDR3 comprises 14 residues. The entire variable domain, with the rest obtained from reference TRBV7-8 and TRBJ1-3, is as follows: GAGVSQSPRYKVAKRGQDVALRCDPISGHVSLFWYQQALGQGPEFLTYFQNEAQLDKSGLPSDRFFAERPEGSVSTLKIQRTQQEDSAVYLCASSFGWERNTIYFGEGSWLTVV.

A remark on this clonotype: A much larger clone is a single base away; this may be a read error. The rearrangement links TRBV6-5 to TRBJ1-4; 8 bases agree with TRBD1. CDR1 is MNHEY and CDR2 is SVGAGI in the germline V gene. The CDR3 runs 16 residues. CDR3 region: CASSADRAGTNERLFF. CDR3 nucleotide sequence: TGTGCCAGCAGTGCGGACAGGGCTGGGACTAATGAAAGACTGTTTTTT.

This clonotype appeared a few times. The chain links TRBV28 to TRBJ1-5; D ambiguous. CDR3 length equals 14 residues. The V end was cut by 5 bases, the J end by 0 bases, with 8 bases between. Germline lookup yields CDR1 MDHEN and CDR2 SYDVKM. CDR3: CASSASYSNQPQHF. CDR3 bases: TGTGCCAGCAGTGCCTCATATAGCAATCAGCCCCAGCATTTT. Looking up the rest from reference TRBV28 and TRBJ1-5 gives the full variable domain: DVKVTQSSRYLVKRTGEKVFLECVQDMDHENMFWYRQDPGLGLRLIYFSYDVKMKEKGDIPEGYSVSREKKERFSLILESASTNQTSMYLCASSASYSNQPQHFGDGTRLSIL.

CDR3 sequence: CASKTGTEAFF. In DNA, the CDR3 is TGTGCCAGCAAGACAGGGACTGAAGCTTTCTTT. The rearrangement links TRBV2 to TRBJ1-1; 7 bases are shared with TRBD1. The germline V gene encodes CDR1 SNHLY and CDR2 FYNNEI. V lost 7 bases, J lost 5 bases, and 1 base stayed unmatched. The length of the CDR3 is 11 residues. Based on the CDR3 plus reference TRBV2 and TRBJ1-1, the full variable domain is EPEVTQTPSHQVTQMGQEVILRCVPISNHLYFYWYRQILGQKVEFLVSFYNNEISEKSEIFDDQFSVERPDGSNFTLKIRSTKLEDSAMYFCASKTGTEAFFGQGTRLTVV.

This clonotype was recorded at least ten times. The genes are TRBV12-3 or TRBV12-4 and TRBJ1-6; D unclear. V lost 3 bases and J lost 13, with 16 bases in between. The CDR3 runs 14 residues. The CDR3 sequence is CASSFSGYLGPLHF. The CDR3 coding sequence is TGTGCCAGCAGTTTTTCGGGCTACTTAGGGCCCCTCCACTTT.

There are a few counts of this clonotype. The rearrangement uses TRBV4-3 and TRBJ2-1, with a possible D match to TRBD1 (6 bases). The CDR3 length is 17 residues. Trimming removed 0 bases from V and 0 bases from J, with 12 bases in between. Germline assignment: CDR1 LGHNA and CDR2 YSLEER. This chain's CDR3 is CASSQDAAGASYNEQFF. The CDR3 nucleotides are TGCGCCAGCAGCCAAGATGCGGCAGGGGCCTCCTACAATGAGCAGTTCTTC.

This clonotype came up many times. In DNA, the CDR3 is TGTGCCAGCAGCCTTAGACCGGGAACTAGCACAGATACGCAGTATTTT. The encoded protein is CASSLRPGTSTDTQYF. This sequence joins TRBV4-2 and TRBJ2-3; D possibly corresponds to TRBD2 (5 bases). The V end was cut by 4 bases, the J end by 0 bases, with 14 bases between. The CDR3 consists of 16 residues. Per the germline V gene, CDR1 is LGHNA and CDR2 is YNFKEQ.

The chain employs TRBV7-2 and TRBJ2-5; tentatively, D is TRBD1 or TRBD2 (5 bases each). There are 16 residues in the CDR3. The V and J ends lost 2 bases and 1 base respectively, with 14 bases between them. Looked up from germline, CDR1 is SGHTA and CDR2 is FQGNSA. The CDR3: CASSLSLGDLQETQYF. The DNA of the CDR3 is TGTGCCAGCAGCTTATCTTTGGGGGATCTCCAAGAGACCCAGTACTTC. Variable domain in full (rest from reference TRBV7-2 and TRBJ2-5): GAGVSQSPSNKVTEKGKDVELRCDPISGHTALYWYRQSLGQGLEFLIYFQGNSAPDKSGLPSDRFSAERTGGSVSTLTIQRTQQEDSAVYLCASSLSLGDLQETQYFGPGTRLLVL.

This clonotype was seen a few times. The V gene is TRBV28, the J gene TRBJ1-1; TRBD1 matches at 8 bases. From germline, CDR1 is MDHEN and CDR2 SYDVKM. Unmatched junction bases numbered 2, after V lost 4 bases and J lost 1 base. The CDR3 loop spans 14 amino acids. CDR3 residues: CASSWTGTNTEAFF. CDR3 sequence (DNA): TGTGCCAGCAGTTGGACAGGGACGAACACTGAAGCTTTCTTT.

This clonotype was observed many times. The chain couples TRBV28 to TRBJ1-1; D is uncertain. CDR3 length: 15 amino acids. The V gene's germline CDR1 is MDHEN and CDR2 SYDVKM. V lost 2 bases and J 2 bases, leaving 12 bases between the germline ends. CDR3 in DNA: TGTGCCAGCAGTTTACGTCCGGGCGAAAACACTGAAGCTTTCTTT. Translation: CASSLRPGENTEAFF.

This clonotype was counted only a few times. The gene calls are TRBV9 and TRBJ1-6; D not resolved. Germline CDR1 reads SGDLS; CDR2 reads YYNGEE. V dropped 4 bases and J dropped 7 bases, with 12 bases sitting between them. This CDR3 comprises 14 residues. CDR3: CASSQTSRNSPLHF. The CDR3 bases are TGTGCCAGCAGCCAAACATCGAGAAATTCACCCCTCCACTTT.

This clonotype was seen only a few times. This chain connects TRBV7-2 to TRBJ1-3; weak D call: TRBD1 (5 bases). V gave up 3 bases and J gave up 4 bases, with 10 bases separating them. Germline CDR1 SGHTA, CDR2 FQGNSA. The CDR3 contains 14 residues. CDR3 sequence: CASSFQGVGNTIYF. The CDR3 region has the DNA TGTGCCAGCAGCTTTCAGGGTGTCGGAAACACCATATATTTT.

This clonotype was found a few times. The gene calls are TRBV4-3 and TRBJ2-3, with 10 bases that match TRBD1. J gave up 0 bases and V 1 base, and 13 bases lay outside the gene matches. The germline V gene has CDR1 LGHNA and CDR2 YSLEER. CDR3 size: 20 residues. For the CDR3, the DNA is TGCGCCAGCAGCCAAGTCCAGGGACAGGGGTACTCTTCTAGCACAGATACGCAGTATTTT. It specifies CASSQVQGQGYSSSTDTQYF.

This clonotype was detected a few times. The rearrangement uses TRBV20-1 and TRBJ1-5; D is perhaps TRBD1 (5 bases). The germline V gene has CDR1 DFQATT and CDR2 SNEGSKA (reference sequence). V was trimmed by 0 bases and J by 6 bases, leaving 6 bases between them. CDR3 length equals 12 residues. The CDR3 here is CSAREGGQPQHF. The CDR3 region has the DNA TGCAGTGCTAGAGAGGGGGGTCAGCCCCAGCATTTT.

This clonotype has more than one count but fewer than ten. J is TRBJ2-5 and V is TRBV12-3 or TRBV12-4, with a tentative D call TRBD2 (5 bases). There are 13 residues in the CDR3. Deletions cut 7 bases from V and 4 bases from J, with 13 bases between. The DNA of the CDR3 is TGTGCCAGCATGGTAACCGGGATAGAGACCCAGTACTTC. Its protein is CASMVTGIETQYF.

This clonotype showed up many times. J is TRBJ2-5 and V is TRBV11-2, with 7 bases lining up with TRBD2. Germline CDR1 SGHAT, CDR2 FQNNGV. After removal of 10 bases from V and 0 bases from J, the junction contained 8 bases not matched to a gene. The CDR3 has 14 amino acids. The CDR3 reads CATRGVRNQETQYF. The CDR3, as DNA: TGTGCCACCCGGGGGGTTCGAAACCAAGAGACCCAGTACTTC.

This clonotype was found a few times. This chain uses TRBV2 with TRBJ2-3, with TRBD2 matching over 13 bases. The CDR3 totals 16 residues. Germline assignment: CDR1 SNHLY and CDR2 FYNNEI. The V gene end was trimmed by 6 bases and the J gene end by 1 base; junction bases not matched to a gene: 4. For the CDR3, the DNA is TGTGCCAGCAGGCCCGGGACTAGCGGGGGCACAGATACGCAGTATTTT. It codes for CASRPGTSGGTDTQYF.

This clonotype was seen ten or more times. The rearrangement uses TRBV25-1 and TRBJ1-3, with 7 nucleotides matching TRBD1. CDR3 length: 15 amino acids. CDR1 is MGHDK, CDR2 SYGVNS, per germline. J was trimmed by 2 bases and V by 5 bases; bases with no gene match: 6. CDR3 DNA sequence: TGTGCCAGCAGTACCGTCGGGACAGCTGGAAACACCATATATTTT. Encoded protein: CASSTVGTAGNTIYF.

There are many counts of this clonotype. The chain employs TRBV7-9 and TRBJ1-6; 8 nucleotides agree with TRBD1. Germline V gene data show CDR1 as SEHNR and CDR2 as FQNEAQ (reference sequence). This CDR3 is built from 13 residues. Losses at the gene ends were 5 bases for V and 11 bases for J; bases not matched to a gene: 5. The CDR3 sequence is CASSVTQGAPLHF. CDR3 DNA sequence: TGTGCCAGCAGCGTGACACAGGGGGCACCCCTCCACTTT.

Only a few counts were recorded for this clonotype. This chain connects TRBV18 to TRBJ1-1; no firm D call. Germline loops: CDR1 KGHSH, CDR2 LQKENI. CDR3 size: 11 residues. Trimming pared 7 bases from V and 1 base from J, leaving 4 bases between. CDR3 protein: CASLENTEAFF. CDR3 in DNA: TGTGCCAGCTTGGAGAACACTGAAGCTTTCTTT.

This clonotype appeared a single time. V and J are TRBV7-9 and TRBJ2-2; the match to TRBD2 covers 10 bases. The trim removed 5 bases at V and 6 bases at J, leaving 6 bases unmatched. CDR1 and CDR2 (germline): SEHNR, FQNEAQ (reference sequence). The CDR3 length is 15 residues. DNA of the CDR3: TGTGCCAGCAGCACCACTAGCGGGGCGGCCGGGGAGCTGTTTTTT. This sequence encodes CASSTTSGAAGELFF.

This clonotype was seen a handful of times. This chain uses TRBV12-3 or TRBV12-4 with TRBJ2-1; D is uncertain. Between the trimmed V and J ends, which lost 1 base and 4 bases, there was a span of 8 bases. The CDR3 runs to 14 residues. CDR3 bases: TGTGCCAGCAGTTTAGTTGGGCGGTACAATGAGCAGTTCTTC. This encodes CASSLVGRYNEQFF.

There are a few counts of this clonotype. CDR3 sequence: CAISESPITYEQYF. The CDR3 DNA sequence: TGTGCCATCAGTGAGTCGCCTATCACCTACGAGCAGTACTTC. The chain combines TRBV10-3 with TRBJ2-7; the D is unclear. This CDR3 is 14 amino acids long. CDR1 and CDR2 from the germline V gene are ENHRY and SYGVKD. Trimming removed 0 bases at V and 2 bases at J, with 8 bases between.

The J gene is TRBJ1-5, the V gene TRBV6-2 or TRBV6-3; no definite D call. The CDR3 spans 13 residues. The germline V gene has CDR1 MNHEY and CDR2 SVGEGT. In nucleotides, the CDR3 is TGTGCGGTGACGGATAGGCTCAATCAGCCCCAGCATTTT. It encodes CAVTDRLNQPQHF.

This clonotype came up a few times. The chain couples TRBV3-1 to TRBJ2-7, with D perhaps TRBD2 (5 bases). The germline CDR1 and CDR2 sequences are LGHDT and YNNKEL (reference sequence). Deletions cut 1 base from V and 4 bases from J, with 14 bases between. There are 15 residues in the CDR3. The CDR3, as DNA: TGTGCCAGCAGCCAAGGAGCTCCGGGGTGGTACGAGCAGTACTTC. Its translation: CASSQGAPGWYEQYF.